This T cell receptor (beta chain) was sequenced during a study of blood T cell repertoires in COVID-19. The CDR3 contains 16 residues. Trimming removed 3 bases from V and 7 bases from J, with 22 bases in between. CDR1 and CDR2 from the germline V gene are SGHDT and YYEEEE. TCRdb's table, derived via immunoSEQ multiplex PCR, lists solely in-frame clones and lacks some. Of almost 50,000 clones in the sample, 79% were seen once. The chain employs TRBV5-6 and TRBJ1-2; D may be TRBD1 (5 bases). The sequenced sample consisted of peripheral blood. This receptor was obtained from a man aged 65 to 85 with acute or convalescent COVID-19. The CDR3 coding sequence is TGTGCCAGCAGCTGGCGGGGGGGTCGTTTGGCCCTTGGCTACACCTTC. Residues: CASSWRGGRLALGYTF. Together with reference TRBV5-6 and TRBJ1-2, the CDR3 gives the full variable domain: DAGVTQSPTHLIKTRGQQVTLRCSPKSGHDTVSWYQQALGQGPQFIFQYYEEEERQRGNFPDRFSGHQFPNYSSELNVNALLLGDSALYLCASSWRGGRLALGYTFGSGTRLTVV.